This T cell receptor beta chain is drawn from a study of cytomegalovirus exposure and HLA in healthy donors. Use of 60 Vbeta and 13 Jbeta primers characterized the PCR. Only in-frame clones appear in the TCRdb table, and some are missing; sequencing was by immunoSEQ multiplex PCR. The data hold 110,000 to 150,000 clones, with about four fifths observed a single time. Per the germline V gene, CDR1 is SGDLS and CDR2 is YYNGEE. V gave up 1 base and J gave up 1 base; unmatched junction bases: 5. The CDR3 is 15 residues long. The TCR was taken from a male donor in good health and CMV-seropositive. The sequenced sample was PBMCs. V and J are TRBV9 and TRBJ2-7; 7 bases line up with TRBD2. This CDR3 reads CASSVSGDYSYEQYF. The CDR3, as DNA: TGTGCCAGCAGCGTAAGCGGGGACTATTCCTACGAGCAGTACTTC. The full variable domain, in which reference TRBV9 and TRBJ2-7 provide the parts outside the CDR3, is DSGVTQTPKHLITATGQRVTLRCSPRSGDLSVYWYQQSLDQGLQFLIQYYNGEERAKGNILERFSAQQFPDLHSELNLSSLELGDSALYFCASSVSGDYSYEQYFGPGTRLTVT.